The source of this T cell receptor (beta chain) is a study of cytomegalovirus exposure and HLA in healthy donors. Findings and caveats of the study: What TCR beta sequences reportedly achieved was accurate prediction of HLA-A and HLA-B alleles in most subjects. Usually a TCR sequence was rare, but some public TCRs were found in many donors. Altogether, around 160 TCR beta chains were recorded as cytomegalovirus-associated. An analysis was carried out at a later point. It showed that HLA-associated TCR beta chains were more clonally expanded than equally common non-associated chains.

With 60 Vbeta and 13 Jbeta primers, the PCR was carried out. TCRdb keeps only in-frame clones here, not all; method: immunoSEQ multiplex PCR. The sample has 200,000 to 250,000 clones, roughly four fifths seen once. Notes on this clone: Its antigen is as yet unknown.

Germline lookup yields CDR1 LGHNA and CDR2 YNFKEQ. V shed 0 bases and J shed 1 base, with 10 bases lying between them. The CDR3 spans 15 residues. The TCR comes from a woman in her forties in good health and CMV-seronegative. The sequenced sample consisted of PBMCs. The chain is built from TRBV4-2 and TRBJ2-7, with D possibly matching TRBD1 (6 bases). CDR3 coding DNA: TGTGCCAGCAGCCAAGATACAGGGAGATCCTACGAGCAGTACTTC. Amino acids: CASSQDTGRSYEQYF.